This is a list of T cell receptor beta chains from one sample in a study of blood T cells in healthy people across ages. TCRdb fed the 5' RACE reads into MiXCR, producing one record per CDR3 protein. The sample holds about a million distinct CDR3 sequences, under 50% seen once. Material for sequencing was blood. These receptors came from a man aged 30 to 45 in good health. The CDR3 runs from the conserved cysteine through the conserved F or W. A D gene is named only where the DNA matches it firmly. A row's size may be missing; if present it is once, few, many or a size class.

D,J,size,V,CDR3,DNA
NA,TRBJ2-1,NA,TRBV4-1,CASSQKNGLDEQFF,TGCGCCAGCAGCCAAAAAAATGGGCTCGATGAGCAGTTCTTC
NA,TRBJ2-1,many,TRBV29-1,CSVVGGLGNEQFF,TGCAGCGTTGTCGGGGGCTTGGGCAATGAGCAGTTCTTC
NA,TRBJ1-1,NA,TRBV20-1,CSATLPEAFF,TGCAGTGCCACCTTACCCGAAGCTTTCTTT
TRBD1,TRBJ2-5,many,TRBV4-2,CASSQDQGQAQETQYF,TGTGCCAGCAGCCAAGATCAGGGACAGGCCCAAGAGACCCAGTACTTC
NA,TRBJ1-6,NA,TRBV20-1,CSVNAAGGNSPLHF,TGCAGTGTTAACGCGGCAGGCGGTAATTCACCCCTCCACTTT
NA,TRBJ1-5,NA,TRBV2,CASRVQSNQPQHF,TGTGCCAGCAGGGTTCAGAGTAATCAGCCCCAGCATTTT
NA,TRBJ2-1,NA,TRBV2,CASSEGARRNEQFF,TGTGCCAGCAGTGAGGGGGCCAGAAGAAATGAGCAGTTCTTC
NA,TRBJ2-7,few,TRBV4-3,CASSQDVGVAYEQYF,TGCGCCAGCAGCCAAGATGTGGGGGTTGCGTACGAGCAGTACTTC
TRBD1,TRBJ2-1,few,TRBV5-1,CASSLVGDRVFNEQFF,TGCGCCAGCAGCTTGGTGGGGGACAGGGTTTTCAATGAGCAGTTCTTC
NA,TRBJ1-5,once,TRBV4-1,CASSPPGQSQPQHF,TGCGCCAGCAGCCCGCCAGGGCAGAGTCAGCCCCAGCATTTT
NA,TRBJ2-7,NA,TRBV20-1,CSARELIRGGYEQYF,TGCAGTGCTAGGGAATTAATTCGGGGCGGCTACGAGCAGTACTTC
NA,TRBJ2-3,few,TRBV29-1,CSVEPAITYTDTQYF,TGCAGCGTTGAACCAGCGATTACATACACAGATACGCAGTATTTT
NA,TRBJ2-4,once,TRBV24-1,CATSDFSSRGIQYF,TGTGCCACCAGTGATTTTTCCAGCCGGGGCATTCAGTACTTC
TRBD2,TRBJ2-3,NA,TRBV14,CASSQDPSGLAGERGTQYF,TGTGCCAGCAGCCAAGATCCTTCCGGACTAGCGGGTGAAAGGGGGACGCAGTATTTT
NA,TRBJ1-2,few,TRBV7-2,CASSLAADSGYGYTF,TGTGCCAGCAGCTTAGCGGCGGACAGCGGCTATGGCTACACCTTC
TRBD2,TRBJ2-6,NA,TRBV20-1,CSARDPGLAGGPGANVLTF,TGCAGTGCTAGAGATCCTGGACTAGCGGGGGGGCCTGGGGCCAACGTCCTGACTTTC
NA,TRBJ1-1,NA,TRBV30,CAWSPGRSEAFF,TGTGCCTGGAGCCCAGGGAGGTCTGAAGCTTTCTTT
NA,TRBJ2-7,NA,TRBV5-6,CASSVSGITYEQYF,TGTGCCAGCAGCGTGTCCGGGATAACCTACGAGCAGTACTTC
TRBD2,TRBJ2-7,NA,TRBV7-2,CASSTGPSGAYEQYF,TGTGCCAGCAGCACCGGACCTAGCGGGGCCTACGAGCAGTACTTC
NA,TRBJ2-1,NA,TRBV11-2,CASSFIQDGRPFF,TGTGCCAGCAGCTTTATCCAGGACGGGAGACCGTTCTTC
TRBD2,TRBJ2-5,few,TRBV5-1,CASSLEPKAGGQETQYF,TGCGCCAGCAGCCTAGAACCTAAAGCGGGGGGCCAAGAGACCCAGTACTTC
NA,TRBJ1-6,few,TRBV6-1,CASSGPGTANSPLHF,TGTGCCAGCAGTGGACCCGGGACGGCTAATTCACCCCTCCACTTT
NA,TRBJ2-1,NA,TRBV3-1,CASSSRGENEQFF,TGTGCCAGCTCCTCCCGAGGGGAAAATGAGCAGTTCTTC
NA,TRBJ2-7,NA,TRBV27,CASSRTNGYNEQYF,TGTGCCAGCAGTAGGACAAACGGCTACAATGAGCAGTACTTC
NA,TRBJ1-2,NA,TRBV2,CAANPGRGYGYTF,TGTGCCGCGAACCCGGGTCGCGGCTATGGCTACACCTTC
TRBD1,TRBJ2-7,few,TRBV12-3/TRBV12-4,CASSLVGQPYEQYF,TGTGCCAGCAGTTTAGTGGGACAGCCCTACGAGCAGTACTTC
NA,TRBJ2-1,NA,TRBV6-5,CASSYGRVSYNEQFF,TGTGCCAGCAGTTACGGCAGGGTTTCCTACAATGAGCAGTTCTTC
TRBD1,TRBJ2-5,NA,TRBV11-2,CASSVTGTGGQETQYF,TGTGCCAGCAGCGTAACCGGGACAGGGGGTCAAGAGACCCAGTACTTC
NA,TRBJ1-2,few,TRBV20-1,CSATRGGPPTYGYTF,TGCAGTGCTACAAGGGGGGGACCGCCGACCTATGGCTACACCTTC
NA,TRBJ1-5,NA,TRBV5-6,CASSPAGGRSNQPQHF,TGTGCCAGCAGCCCTGCCGGCGGGCGGAGCAATCAGCCCCAGCATTTT
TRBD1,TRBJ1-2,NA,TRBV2,CASRRDRGPGYTF,TGTGCCAGCAGGCGGGACAGGGGGCCTGGCTACACCTTC
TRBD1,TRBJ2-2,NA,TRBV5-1,CASSFRTGVTGELFF,TGCGCCAGCAGCTTTCGGACAGGGGTCACCGGGGAGCTGTTTTTT